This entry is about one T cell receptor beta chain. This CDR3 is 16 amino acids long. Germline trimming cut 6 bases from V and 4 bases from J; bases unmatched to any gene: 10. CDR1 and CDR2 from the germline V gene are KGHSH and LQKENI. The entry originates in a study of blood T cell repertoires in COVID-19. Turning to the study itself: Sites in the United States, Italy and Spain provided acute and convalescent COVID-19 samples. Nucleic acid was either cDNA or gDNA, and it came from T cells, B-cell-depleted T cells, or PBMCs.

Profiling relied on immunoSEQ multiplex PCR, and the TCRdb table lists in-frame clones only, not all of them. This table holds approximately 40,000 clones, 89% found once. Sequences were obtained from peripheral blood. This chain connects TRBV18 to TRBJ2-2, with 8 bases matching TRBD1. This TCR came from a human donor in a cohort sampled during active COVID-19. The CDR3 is CASSRRGTGVTGELFF. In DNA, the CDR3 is TGTGCCAGCTCCCGAAGAGGGACAGGCGTCACCGGGGAGCTGTTTTTT. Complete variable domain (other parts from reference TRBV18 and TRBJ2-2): NAGVMQNPRHLVRRRGQEARLRCSPMKGHSHVYWYRQLPEEGLKFMVYLQKENIIDESGMPKERFSAEFPKEGPSILRIQQVVRGDSAAYFCASSRRGTGVTGELFFGEGSRLTVL.